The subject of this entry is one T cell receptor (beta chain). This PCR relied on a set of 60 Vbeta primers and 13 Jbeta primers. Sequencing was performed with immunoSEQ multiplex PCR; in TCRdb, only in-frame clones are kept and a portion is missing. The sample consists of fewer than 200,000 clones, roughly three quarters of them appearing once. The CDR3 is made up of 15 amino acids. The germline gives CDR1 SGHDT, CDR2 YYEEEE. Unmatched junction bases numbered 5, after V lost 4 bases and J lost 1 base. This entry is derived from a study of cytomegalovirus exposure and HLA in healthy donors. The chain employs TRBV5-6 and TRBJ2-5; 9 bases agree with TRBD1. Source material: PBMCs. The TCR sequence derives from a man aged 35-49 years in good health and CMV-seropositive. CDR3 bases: TGTGCCAGCAGCCGGAACAGGGGGCCCCAAGAGACCCAGTACTTC. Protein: CASSRNRGPQETQYF.